This TCR beta chain was recovered during a study of blood T cells in healthy people across ages. Study information: Per every two T cells, about one barcoded beta molecule was captured by template switching.

Combining a sample-barcoded 5' primer with a J-beta primer mix, a second PCR ran for roughly 7 to 12 cycles. TCRdb ran MiXCR on the 5' RACE reads and lists one entry per CDR3 protein. The profile shows approximately 1.5 million distinct CDR3 sequences, roughly 32% of them singletons. Donation came from healthy Caucasian individuals in Russia who were aged about 6 to 95. Every donor gave around 10 milliliters of peripheral blood. This CDR3 has 15 residues. The germline V gene encodes CDR1 SGHAT and CDR2 FQNNGV. V lost 5 bases and J lost 2, with 14 bases in between. This sequence was found in a woman aged 25 to 45 in good health. The gene calls are TRBV11-2 and TRBJ2-3; TRBD1 might be the D (6 bases). Specimen: blood. CDR3 nucleotide sequence: TGTGCCAGCAGCAAGGGACAACCAAACACAGATACGCAGTATTTT. Translated, it gives CASSKGQPNTDTQYF. Full variable domain (remainder filled in from reference TRBV11-2 and TRBJ2-3): EAGVAQSPRYKIIEKRQSVAFWCNPISGHATLYWYQQILGQGPKLLIQFQNNGVVDDSQLPKDRFSAERLKGVDSTLKIQPAKLEDSAVYLCASSKGQPNTDTQYFGPGTRLTVL.